Here is one T cell receptor beta chain with its context. This clonotype has only a few counts. The antigen it recognizes is unknown. The sample holds no much larger clone one base away, and base qualities are not on file. A case-control design nested within a healthcare worker cohort in London, UK, was used, with weekly nasopharyngeal swab PCR tests and blood sampling performed. Healthcare workers were recruited during the week of the UK lockdown, between 23 and 31 March 2020, and followed weekly for up to about 16 weeks. Library generation was performed with 5' RACE. This sample was sequenced with a NextSeq 500. In the TCR library protocol, unique molecular identifiers were attached to individual cDNA molecules to correct for PCR bias and sequencing error. Both TCR alpha and beta chains were sequenced, and tight co-correlation was observed between alpha and beta sequence abundances in each sample. Turning to the authors' computational methods: Decombinator V4 was used to annotate the V gene, J gene and CDR3 of the TCR sequences. Expanded TCRs were defined as changing significantly between any two time points under a Poisson model with p below 0.0001. Abundances of TCRs were expressed as counts per million after normalisation to the total number of TCRs sequenced in each sample. TRAV1-2 paired with TRAJ12, TRAJ20 or TRAJ33 defined MAIT TCRs, while TRAV10 paired with TRAJ18 defined iNKT TCRs. VDJdb, accessed on 1 November 2021, was searched for TCRs annotated for CMV, EBV and SARS-CoV-2, and TCRs annotated for more than one antigen were excluded. TCRdb took the public reads, trimmed them with fastp at Q25, ran MiXCR for clone calling and kept in-frame beta chains. For every CDR3 protein sequence, its rows merge into one entry that carries the most common genes and DNA. The V and J calls and clone size are TCRdb's, not the authors'. This sample has 85,000 to 95,000 distinct CDR3 sequences in its table, and around a sixth of those were observed once. About 5% of the sample is in the top ten clones.

The germline V gene supplies CDR1 SGHRS and CDR2 YFSETQ. Trimming removed 4 bases from V and 2 bases from J, leaving 12 bases between the germline ends. The CDR3 contains 14 residues, cysteine and phenylalanine counted. Only the CDR3 DNA is retained, 42 bases long and in frame from the first base. This sample was taken from a study of early T cells in non-severe SARS-CoV-2 infection (dated by TCRdb to the early 2020s). As for the study more broadly: TCR sequencing used bulk RNA from unsorted whole blood, so alpha and beta chains could not be paired.

Paper-wide results and their limitations: Matching against VDJdb was skewed toward anti-spike CD8 responses, likely underestimated virus-specific expansions, and missed private and CD4 specificities.

The sequences come from whole blood, collected at baseline. Recombination connected TRBV5-1 to TRBJ1-1; a tentative D call is TRBD1 (5 bases match). This receptor was obtained from an adult who was a healthcare worker with PCR-confirmed SARS-CoV-2 infection or an uninfected control (not recorded which). The bases are TGCGCCAGCAGCGGGAGTACAGGCAACACTGAAGCTTTCTTT. Its protein is CASSGSTGNTEAFF.